A selection of T cell receptor beta chains follows, all from one sample in a study of graft-versus-host responses after intestinal transplantation. Measured with immunoSEQ multiplex PCR; TCRdb has only the in-frame clones, and not every one. The table lists some 96,000 clones, roughly 87% of them singletons, with roughly 0.95% in the top ten. No cognate antigen is known for these TCRs. This sample comprised unstimulated CD4+ T cells sorted from spleen or lymph node cells, obtained before transplant. The receptor set was obtained from a human donor who was the organ donor for an intestinal transplant. Both conserved end residues are part of each CDR3. Fields, in order: D gene, clone size, J gene, V gene, CDR3 protein, CDR3 DNA. A D gene is named only where the DNA matches it firmly. Where a row states a size, it is once, few, many or the class of an expanded clone; other rows omit it.

>TRBD1|.|TRBJ1-1|TRBV7-3
CASSEQGQGEAFF
TGTGCCAGCAGCGAACAGGGACAGGGTGAAGCTTTCTTT
>TRBD1|.|TRBJ1-3|TRBV16
CASSDDGQAGNTIYF
TGTGCCAGCAGCGACGATGGACAGGCTGGAAACACCATATATTTT
>.|once|TRBJ2-1|TRBV6-1
CASGGGLSSYNEQFF
TGTGCCAGCGGAGGCGGACTAAGCTCCTACAATGAGCAGTTCTTC
>.|.|TRBJ1-5|TRBV28
CASSFGRQPQHF
TGTGCCAGCAGTTTCGGGAGGCAGCCCCAGCATTTT
>.|.|TRBJ2-2|TRBV7-3
CASSPGGGQTNTGELFF
TGTGCCAGCAGCCCGGGGGGGGGACAGACGAACACCGGGGAGCTGTTTTTT
>TRBD1|.|TRBJ1-5|TRBV2
CASSTSDRGPTQPQHF
TGTGCCAGCAGCACCTCGGACAGGGGTCCTACTCAGCCCCAGCATTTT
>.|once|TRBJ1-2|TRBV5-1
CASSTPSVGYTF
TGCGCCAGCAGTACCCCTTCAGTAGGCTACACCTTC
>.|.|TRBJ1-5|TRBV2
CASKGGRAEGNQPQHF
TGTGCCAGCAAAGGGGGTAGGGCCGAGGGCAATCAGCCCCAGCATTTT
>TRBD2|.|TRBJ2-2|TRBV28
CASSLLLAGAVKLFF
TGTGCCAGCAGTTTACTACTAGCGGGGGCGGTGAAGCTGTTTTTT
>TRBD1|.|TRBJ1-4|TRBV29-1
CSVNQGGEKLFF
TGCAGCGTTAATCAGGGGGGCGAAAAACTGTTTTTT
>.|.|TRBJ1-1|TRBV10-3
CAISESGLSAFF
TGTGCCATCAGTGAGTCGGGGTTATCAGCTTTCTTT
>.|.|TRBJ1-4|TRBV6-1
CASSEPPDRDGGKLFF
TGTGCCAGCAGTGAACCCCCGGACCGTGACGGGGGAAAACTGTTTTTT
>.|once|TRBJ1-1|TRBV21-1
CATRGGAPTEAFF
TGTGCCACCCGGGGAGGGGCGCCCACTGAAGCTTTCTTT